The 17 T cell receptor beta chains given below trace back to one sample, sequenced in a study of tumor-infiltrating lymphocytes in localized non-small cell lung cancer. Only in-frame clones appear in the TCRdb table, and some are missing; sequencing was by immunoSEQ multiplex PCR. The sample contains 11,000 or so clones, roughly 85% of which appear only once. Sequencing was carried out using uninvolved lung tissue not adjacent to the tumor. These TCRs come from a human donor with non-small cell lung cancer.

The genes are TRBV6-4 and TRBJ1-2, with TRBD1 identical over 8 bases. The CDR3 spans 14 residues. V shed 2 bases, J shed 7 bases, and the junction held 6 bases outside the gene matches. Germline V gene lookup returns CDR1 MRHNA and CDR2 SNTAGT. The CDR3 nucleotides are TGTGCCAGCAGTGACCTCGGACAGGGCGGTGGCTACACCTTC. The encoded protein is CASSDLGQGGGYTF.

The chain carries TRBV7-9 and TRBJ2-1; 7 bases line up with TRBD1. This CDR3 has 16 amino acids. The V and J ends lost 5 bases and 12 bases, in that order; junction bases with no gene match: 19. Germline V gene lookup returns CDR1 SEHNR and CDR2 FQNEAQ (reference sequence). The CDR3 region has the DNA TGTGCCAGCAGCCTTATGCCGGGACAGAACCCGTCGGCGCAGTTCTTC. It translates to CASSLMPGQNPSAQFF.

This clone was detected only once. This chain links TRBV2 with TRBJ1-1; tentative D call: TRBD1 (5 bases). The germline V gene encodes CDR1 SNHLY and CDR2 FYNNEI. The CDR3 has 12 residues. V shed 5 bases and J shed 10 bases, with 14 bases lying between them. CDR3 sequence (DNA): TGTGCCAGCAGTTCCGGGACCCCTACAGCTTTCTTT. It codes for CASSSGTPTAFF.

The J gene is TRBJ1-6, the V gene TRBV29-1; 9 nucleotides agree with TRBD1. V was pared by 6 bases and J by 7 bases, with 7 bases of the junction left unmatched. Germline CDR1 is SQVTM and CDR2 is ANQGSEA. CDR3 length: 14 amino acids. CDR3 loop: CSVKTGTGNSPLHF. Here the CDR3 DNA reads TGCAGCGTGAAGACCGGGACAGGGAATTCACCCCTCCACTTT.

This chain links TRBV5-4 with TRBJ1-1; TRBD1 aligns across 7 bases. V shed 4 bases, J shed 0 bases, and the junction held 3 bases outside the gene matches. CDR3 length: 14 amino acids. Germline lookup yields CDR1 SGHNT and CDR2 YYREEE (reference sequence). CDR3 region: CASSPGGMNTEAFF. DNA for the CDR3: TGTGCCAGCAGCCCAGGGGGTATGAACACTGAAGCTTTCTTT.

The gene calls are TRBV6-4 and TRBJ2-3; unclear D gene. This CDR3 region has 13 residues. Trimming removed 2 bases at V and 2 bases at J, with 5 bases between. From germline, CDR1 is MRHNA and CDR2 SNTAGT. The DNA of the CDR3 is TGTGCCAGCAGTGACCAGCCCACAGATACGCAGTATTTT. Protein sequence: CASSDQPTDTQYF.

This clone occurred a few times. The chain uses TRBV19 and TRBJ1-1; TRBD1 matches 9 bases. J gave up 1 base and V 5 bases, and 11 bases lay outside the gene matches. This CDR3 spans 17 amino acids. Germline V CDR1 and CDR2: LNHDA, SQIVND (reference sequence). The CDR3 sequence is CASSRYFGTGQNTEAFF. The CDR3 nucleotides are TGTGCCAGTAGTCGATATTTCGGGACAGGGCAGAACACTGAAGCTTTCTTT.

The chain couples TRBV7-9 to TRBJ2-2, with 11 bases aligning to TRBD2. Trimming removed 3 bases from V and 6 bases from J; junction bases left unmatched: 3. This CDR3 has 15 residues. CDR1 is SEHNR, CDR2 FQNEAQ, per germline (reference sequence). CDR3 region: CASSFLAGGSGELFF. CDR3 DNA sequence: TGTGCCAGCAGCTTCCTAGCGGGGGGTTCCGGGGAGCTGTTTTTT.

This clone was recorded only once. The rearrangement uses TRBV2 and TRBJ1-2, with a possible D match to TRBD1 (5 bases). CDR1 and CDR2 from the germline V gene are SNHLY and FYNNEI. Trimming stripped 4 bases from V and 8 bases from J, with 14 bases between. CDR3 size: 13 residues. In DNA form, the CDR3 reads TGTGCCAGCAGTGCGGGGCAGGGTGGCGGCTACACCTTC. This sequence encodes CASSAGQGGGYTF.

The rearrangement links TRBV6-8 to TRBJ1-1; no definite D call. Germline CDR1 reads MNHGY; CDR2 reads SAAAGT. V was cut by 7 bases and J by 7 bases, with 13 bases left in between. The CDR3 length is 12 residues. The DNA of the CDR3 is TGTGCCAGCAAGAAGGTGGGGTGTGAAGCTTTCTTT. Protein: CASKKVGCEAFF.

This rearrangement joins TRBV6-6 to TRBJ1-3, with a tentative D call TRBD1 (6 bases). Per the germline V gene, CDR1 is MNHNY and CDR2 is SVGAGI (reference sequence). The CDR3 covers 16 residues. V dropped 2 bases and J dropped 0 bases, with 11 bases sitting between them. CDR3 sequence: CASSYRDRSSGNTIYF. For the CDR3, the DNA is TGTGCCAGCAGTTACCGAGACAGGAGCTCTGGAAACACCATATATTTT.

The rearrangement joins TRBV7-2 to TRBJ2-5; D tentatively reads TRBD1 or TRBD2 (5 bases each). Germline loops: CDR1 SGHTA, CDR2 FQGNSA. The CDR3 extends over 14 amino acids. Trimming removed 0 bases from V and 5 bases from J, with 10 bases in between. In DNA form, the CDR3 reads TGTGCCAGCAGCTTAGCTGGGGGTGGGGAGACCCAGTACTTC. As protein: CASSLAGGGETQYF.

This chain links TRBV2 with TRBJ2-3; D is uncertain. This CDR3 has 12 amino acids. Between the trimmed V and J ends, which lost 8 bases and 6 bases, there was a span of 12 bases. Germline loops: CDR1 SNHLY, CDR2 FYNNEI. CDR3: CASGPTGDTQYF. The DNA for the CDR3 is TGTGCCAGCGGCCCGACCGGCGATACGCAGTATTTT.

The V gene is TRBV5-6, the J gene TRBJ1-2, with 7 bases aligning to TRBD1. This CDR3 is 13 amino acids long. V shed 4 bases, J shed 2 bases, and the junction held 2 bases outside the gene matches. The germline gives CDR1 SGHDT, CDR2 YYEEEE. In DNA, the CDR3 is TGTGCCAGCAGCGGGACAGTGAACTATGGCTACACCTTC. It translates to CASSGTVNYGYTF.

V is TRBV5-4 and J is TRBJ2-7, with TRBD1 matching 8 bases. The CDR3 is 15 residues long. Unmatched junction bases numbered 6, after V lost 4 bases and J lost 0 bases. Germline values: CDR1 SGHNT, CDR2 YYREEE (reference sequence). The CDR3 DNA is TGTGCCAGCAGCGGGGGACAGGTGCTCTCCTACGAGCAGTACTTC. Protein: CASSGGQVLSYEQYF.

This clone was recorded a few times. This chain connects TRBV6-1 to TRBJ2-1; no definite D call. Per germline, CDR1 MNHNS and CDR2 SASEGT. The CDR3 consists of 13 residues. The germline V and J ends were trimmed by 8 bases and 4 bases, with 12 bases remaining between them. CDR3 in amino acids: CASLSPVYNEQFF. The CDR3 DNA follows: TGTGCCAGCCTTTCCCCCGTTTACAATGAGCAGTTCTTC.

This sequence joins TRBV6-1 and TRBJ2-1, with D possibly being TRBD1 or TRBD2 (5 bases each). The ends were cut back, 6 bases at V and 8 bases at J, with 14 bases in the middle. Germline loops: CDR1 MNHNS, CDR2 SASEGT. The CDR3 runs 13 residues. The CDR3 region has the DNA TGTGCCAGCAGCCAGCGGTTAGGGGATGAGCAGTTCTTC. This codes for CASSQRLGDEQFF.